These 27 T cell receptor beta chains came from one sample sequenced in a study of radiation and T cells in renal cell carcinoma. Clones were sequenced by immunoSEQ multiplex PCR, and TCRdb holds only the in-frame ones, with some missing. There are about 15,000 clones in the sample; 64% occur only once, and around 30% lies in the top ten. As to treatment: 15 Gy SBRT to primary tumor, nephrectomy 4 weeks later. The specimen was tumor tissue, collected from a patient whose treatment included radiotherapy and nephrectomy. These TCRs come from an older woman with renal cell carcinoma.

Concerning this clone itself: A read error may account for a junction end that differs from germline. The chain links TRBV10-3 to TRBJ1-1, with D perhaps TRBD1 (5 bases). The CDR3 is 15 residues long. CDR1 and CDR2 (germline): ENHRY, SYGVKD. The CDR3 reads CASSESGGREGEAFF. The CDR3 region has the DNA TGTGCCAGCAGTGAAAGTGGGGGACGGGAAGGTGAAGCTTTCTTT.

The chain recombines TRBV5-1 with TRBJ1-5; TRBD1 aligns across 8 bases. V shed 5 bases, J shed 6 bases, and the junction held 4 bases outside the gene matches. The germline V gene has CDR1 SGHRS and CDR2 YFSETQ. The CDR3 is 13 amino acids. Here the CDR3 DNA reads TGCGCCAGCAGTGGGACAGGAGGTCAGCCCCAGCATTTT. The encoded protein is CASSGTGGQPQHF.

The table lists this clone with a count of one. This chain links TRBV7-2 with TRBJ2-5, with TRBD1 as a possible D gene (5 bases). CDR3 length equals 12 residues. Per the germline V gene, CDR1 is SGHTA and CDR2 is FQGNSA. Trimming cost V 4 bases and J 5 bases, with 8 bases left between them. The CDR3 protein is CASSSYRETQYF. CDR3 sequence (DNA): TGTGCCAGCAGCTCGTACAGGGAGACCCAGTACTTC.

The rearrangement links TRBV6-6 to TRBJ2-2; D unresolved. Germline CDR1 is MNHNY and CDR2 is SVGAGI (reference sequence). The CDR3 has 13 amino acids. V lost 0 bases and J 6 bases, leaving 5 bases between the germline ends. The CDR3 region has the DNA TGTGCCAGCAGTTACTCGTATCCCGGGGAGCTGTTTTTT. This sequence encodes CASSYSYPGELFF.

CDR3 in DNA: TGTGCCAGCAGCGTAAGCCTGACAGGGGGCTCCTACAATGAGCAGTTCTTC. Residues: CASSVSLTGGSYNEQFF. The gene calls are TRBV9 and TRBJ2-1, with 9 bases lining up with TRBD1. Germline trimming cut 1 base from V and 0 bases from J; bases unmatched to any gene: 5. This CDR3 has 17 amino acids. In germline, CDR1 is SGDLS, CDR2 YYNGEE.

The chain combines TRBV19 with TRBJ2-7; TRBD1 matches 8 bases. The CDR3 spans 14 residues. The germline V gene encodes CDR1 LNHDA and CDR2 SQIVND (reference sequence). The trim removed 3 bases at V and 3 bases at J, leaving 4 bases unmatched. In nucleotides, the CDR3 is TGTGCCAGTAGTATCGGGACAGGTGGCTACGAGCAGTACTTC. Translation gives CASSIGTGGYEQYF.

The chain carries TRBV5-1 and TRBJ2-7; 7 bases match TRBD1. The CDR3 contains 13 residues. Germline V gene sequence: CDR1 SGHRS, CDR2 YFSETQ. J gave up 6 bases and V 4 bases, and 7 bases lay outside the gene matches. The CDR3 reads CASSRPDRPEQYF. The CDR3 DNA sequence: TGCGCCAGCAGCCGTCCGGACAGGCCCGAGCAGTACTTC.

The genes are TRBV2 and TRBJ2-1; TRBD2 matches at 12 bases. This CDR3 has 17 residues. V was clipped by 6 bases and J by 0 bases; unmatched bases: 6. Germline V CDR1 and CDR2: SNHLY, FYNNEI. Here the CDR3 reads CASRKLAGGSSYNEQFF. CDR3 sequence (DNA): TGTGCCAGCAGAAAACTAGCGGGGGGTAGCTCCTACAATGAGCAGTTCTTC.

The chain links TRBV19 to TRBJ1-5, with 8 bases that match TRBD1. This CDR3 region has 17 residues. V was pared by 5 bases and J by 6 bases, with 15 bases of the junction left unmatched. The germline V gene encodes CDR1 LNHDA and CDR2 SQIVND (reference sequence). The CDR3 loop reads CASSFPATGGRGQPQHF. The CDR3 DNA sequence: TGTGCCAGTAGTTTCCCGGCCACAGGGGGACGGGGTCAGCCCCAGCATTTT.

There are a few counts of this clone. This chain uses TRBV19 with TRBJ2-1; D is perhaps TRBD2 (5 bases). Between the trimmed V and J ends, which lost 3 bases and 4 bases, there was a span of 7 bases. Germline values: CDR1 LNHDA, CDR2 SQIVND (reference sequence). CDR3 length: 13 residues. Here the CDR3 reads CASSIGLYNEQFF. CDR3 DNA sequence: TGTGCCAGTAGTATCGGACTGTACAATGAGCAGTTCTTC. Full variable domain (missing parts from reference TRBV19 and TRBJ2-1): DGGITQSPKYLFRKEGQNVTLSCEQNLNHDAMYWYRQDPGQGLRLIYYSQIVNDFQKGDIAEGYSVSREKKESFPLTVTSAQKNPTAFYLCASSIGLYNEQFFGPGTRLTVL.

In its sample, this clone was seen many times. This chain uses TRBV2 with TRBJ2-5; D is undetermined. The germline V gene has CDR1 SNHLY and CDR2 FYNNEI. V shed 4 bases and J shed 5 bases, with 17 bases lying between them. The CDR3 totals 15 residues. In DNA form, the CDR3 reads TGTGCCAGCAGTGTAGAGACTGATGGTCGGGAGACCCAGTACTTC. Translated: CASSVETDGRETQYF.

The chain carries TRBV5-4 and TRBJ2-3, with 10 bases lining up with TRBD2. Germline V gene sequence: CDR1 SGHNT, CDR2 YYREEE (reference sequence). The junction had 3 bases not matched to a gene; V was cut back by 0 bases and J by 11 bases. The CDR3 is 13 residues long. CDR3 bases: TGTGCCAGCAGCTTGGCCGCTAGCGGGGGGCAGTATTTT. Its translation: CASSLAASGGQYF.

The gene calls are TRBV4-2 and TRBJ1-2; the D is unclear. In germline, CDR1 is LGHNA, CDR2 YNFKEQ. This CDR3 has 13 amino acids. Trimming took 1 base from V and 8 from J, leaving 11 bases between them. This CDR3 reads CASSQGPLPGYTF. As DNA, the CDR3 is TGTGCCAGCAGCCAAGGCCCACTACCCGGCTACACCTTC.

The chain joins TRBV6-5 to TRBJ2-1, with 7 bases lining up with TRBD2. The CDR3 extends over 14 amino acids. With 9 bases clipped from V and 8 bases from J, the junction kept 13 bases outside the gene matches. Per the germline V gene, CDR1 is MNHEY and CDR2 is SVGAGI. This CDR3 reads CASSRAGDGYEQFF. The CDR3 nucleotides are TGTGCCAGTAGTCGGGCGGGAGACGGTTATGAGCAGTTCTTC.

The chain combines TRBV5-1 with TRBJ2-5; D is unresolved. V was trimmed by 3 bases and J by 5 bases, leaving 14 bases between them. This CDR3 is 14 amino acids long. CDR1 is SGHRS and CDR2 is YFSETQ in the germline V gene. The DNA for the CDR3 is TGCGCCAGCAGCTCCATGGGCCAGCAGGAGACCCAGTACTTC. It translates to CASSSMGQQETQYF.

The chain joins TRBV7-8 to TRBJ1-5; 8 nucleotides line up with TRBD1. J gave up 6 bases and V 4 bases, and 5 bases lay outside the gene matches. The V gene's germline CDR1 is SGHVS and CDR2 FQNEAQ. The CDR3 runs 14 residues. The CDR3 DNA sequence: TGTGCCAGCAGCTCGCCAGGGGGCGGTCAGCCCCAGCATTTT. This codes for CASSSPGGGQPQHF.

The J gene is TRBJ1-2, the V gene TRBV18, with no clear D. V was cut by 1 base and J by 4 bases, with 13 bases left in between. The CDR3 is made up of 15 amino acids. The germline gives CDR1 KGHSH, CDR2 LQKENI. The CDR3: CASSPQGAYRYGYTF. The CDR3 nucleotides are TGTGCCAGCTCACCACAGGGTGCGTACCGCTATGGCTACACCTTC.

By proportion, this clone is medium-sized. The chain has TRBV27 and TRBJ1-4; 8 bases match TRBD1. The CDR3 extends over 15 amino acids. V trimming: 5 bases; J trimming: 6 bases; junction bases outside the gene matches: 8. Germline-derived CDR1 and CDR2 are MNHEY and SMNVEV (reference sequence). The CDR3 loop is CASSARTGNDEKLFF. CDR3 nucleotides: TGTGCCAGCAGTGCCCGGACAGGGAATGATGAAAAACTGTTTTTT.

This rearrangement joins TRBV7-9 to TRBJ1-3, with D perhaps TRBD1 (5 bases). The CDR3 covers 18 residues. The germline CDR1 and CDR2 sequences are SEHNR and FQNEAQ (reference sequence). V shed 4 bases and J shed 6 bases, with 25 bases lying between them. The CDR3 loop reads CASSSGRIDTIHPNTIYF. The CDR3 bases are TGTGCCAGCAGCTCGGGACGGATAGATACTATTCACCCAAACACCATATATTTT.

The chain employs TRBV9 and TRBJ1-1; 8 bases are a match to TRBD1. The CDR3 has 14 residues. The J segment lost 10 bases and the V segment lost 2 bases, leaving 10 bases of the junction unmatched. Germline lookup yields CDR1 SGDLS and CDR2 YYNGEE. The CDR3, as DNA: TGTGCCAGCAGCGTGGGCCCCTTCGACAGGGGAGCTTTCTTT. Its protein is CASSVGPFDRGAFF.

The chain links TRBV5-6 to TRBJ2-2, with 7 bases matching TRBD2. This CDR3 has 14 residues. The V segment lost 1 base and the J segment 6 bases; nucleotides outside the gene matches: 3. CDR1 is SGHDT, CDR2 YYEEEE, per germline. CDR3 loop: CASSLQRGAGELFF. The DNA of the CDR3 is TGTGCCAGCAGCTTGCAGCGGGGCGCCGGGGAGCTGTTTTTT.

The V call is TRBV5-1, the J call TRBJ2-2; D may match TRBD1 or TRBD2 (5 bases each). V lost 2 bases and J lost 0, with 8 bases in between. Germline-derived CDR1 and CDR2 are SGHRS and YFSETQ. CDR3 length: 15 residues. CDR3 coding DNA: TGCGCCAGCAGCTTCAGGGACGCGAACACCGGGGAGCTGTTTTTT. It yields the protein CASSFRDANTGELFF.

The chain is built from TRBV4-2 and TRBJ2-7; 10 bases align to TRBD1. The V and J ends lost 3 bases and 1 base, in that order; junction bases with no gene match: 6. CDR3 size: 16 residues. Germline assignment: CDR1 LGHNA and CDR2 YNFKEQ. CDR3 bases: TGTGCCAGCAGCCACCCGACAGGGGGCTCTTCCTACGAGCAGTACTTC. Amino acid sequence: CASSHPTGGSSYEQYF.

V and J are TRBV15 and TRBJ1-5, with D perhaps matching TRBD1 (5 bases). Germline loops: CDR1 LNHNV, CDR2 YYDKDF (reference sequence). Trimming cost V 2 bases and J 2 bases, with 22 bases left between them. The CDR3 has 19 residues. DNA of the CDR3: TGTGCCACCAGCAGAACAACTACCCCCGGCAAGGGACGCAATCAGCCCCAGCATTTT. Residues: CATSRTTTPGKGRNQPQHF.

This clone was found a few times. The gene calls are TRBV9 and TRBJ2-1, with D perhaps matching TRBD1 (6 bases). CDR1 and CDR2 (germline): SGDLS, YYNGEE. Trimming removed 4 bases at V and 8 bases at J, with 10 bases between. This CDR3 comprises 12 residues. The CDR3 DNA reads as TGTGCCAGCAGCAGGACAGAAGATGAGCAGTTCTTC. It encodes CASSRTEDEQFF.

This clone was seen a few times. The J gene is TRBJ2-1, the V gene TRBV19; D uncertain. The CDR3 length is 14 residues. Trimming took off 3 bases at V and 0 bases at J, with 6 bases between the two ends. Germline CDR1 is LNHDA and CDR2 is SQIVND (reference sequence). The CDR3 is CASSIRVSYNEQFF. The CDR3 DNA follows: TGTGCCAGTAGTATCCGGGTCTCCTACAATGAGCAGTTCTTC.

The CDR3 protein is CASSQPWTGGGEQYF. CDR3 sequence (DNA): TGTGCCAGCAGCCAACCCTGGACAGGGGGCGGCGAGCAGTACTTC. This sequence joins TRBV14 and TRBJ2-7; 11 bases match TRBD1. CDR1 SGHDN and CDR2 FVKESK come from the germline V gene. V lost 2 bases, J lost 6 bases, and 6 bases stayed unmatched. CDR3 length equals 15 residues. Using reference TRBV14 and TRBJ2-7 for the parts outside the CDR3, the full variable domain is EAGVTQFPSHSVIEKGQTVTLRCDPISGHDNLYWYRRVMGKEIKFLLHFVKESKQDESGMPNNRFLAERTGGTYSTLKVQPAELEDSGVYFCASSQPWTGGGEQYFGPGTRLTVT.